These 17 T cell receptor beta chains were all obtained from the same sample, sequenced in a study of OX40 agonist ivuxolimab in advanced cancers. Clones were sequenced by immunoSEQ multiplex PCR, and TCRdb holds only the in-frame ones, with some missing. The data contain around 20,000 clones, roughly 70% of them singletons. Here the sequenced sample was CD4+ or CD8+ T cells sorted from blood, taken in a trial of the OX40 agonist ivuxolimab. The receptor source for this set is an adult with an advanced solid tumor such as melanoma, head and neck, liver or kidney cancer.

The chain carries TRBV19 and TRBJ2-7; TRBD2 aligns across 8 bases. Trimming cost V 3 bases and J 2 bases; bases outside gene matches: 6. Germline V gene lookup returns CDR1 LNHDA and CDR2 SQIVND (reference sequence). This CDR3 is 15 amino acids long. In nucleotides, the CDR3 is TGTGCCAGTAGTATCGGGCTAGCGGGCACCTACGAGCAGTACTTC. Its translation is CASSIGLAGTYEQYF.

J is TRBJ2-7 and V is TRBV2; D is undetermined. V was trimmed by 3 bases and J by 2 bases, leaving 8 bases between them. In germline, CDR1 is SNHLY, CDR2 FYNNEI. CDR3 length: 13 amino acids. Here the CDR3 DNA reads TGTGCCAGCAGTGAGCCTCCCGCCTACGAGCAGTACTTC. Amino acid sequence: CASSEPPAYEQYF. Full variable domain (outside the CDR3, taken from reference TRBV2 and TRBJ2-7): EPEVTQTPSHQVTQMGQEVILRCVPISNHLYFYWYRQILGQKVEFLVSFYNNEISEKSEIFDDQFSVERPDGSNFTLKIRSTKLEDSAMYFCASSEPPAYEQYFGPGTRLTVT.

This clone has more than one count but fewer than ten. The rearrangement uses TRBV2 and TRBJ2-7; 9 positions agree with TRBD2. CDR1 SNHLY and CDR2 FYNNEI come from the germline V gene. The V segment lost 6 bases and the J segment 2 bases; nucleotides outside the gene matches: 8. The CDR3 totals 15 residues. The CDR3 DNA is TGTGCCAGCAGGGCGGGACTAGCTGGAACCTACGAGCAGTACTTC. It yields the protein CASRAGLAGTYEQYF.

This clone was counted a few times. V and J are TRBV27 and TRBJ1-1, with 8 positions matching TRBD1. V lost 6 bases and J lost 5; bases outside the gene matches: 5. The CDR3 sequence is 13 residues long. CDR1 is MNHEY and CDR2 is SMNVEV in the germline V gene (reference sequence). The CDR3 DNA reads as TGTGCCAGCAGACAGGGGGTTGTTACTGAAGCTTTCTTT. Its protein product is CASRQGVVTEAFF.

The genes are TRBV6-6 and TRBJ2-4, with D unresolved. Trimming cost V 2 bases and J 6 bases, with 8 bases left between them. In germline, CDR1 is MNHNY, CDR2 SVGAGI (reference sequence). CDR3 length: 13 residues. In DNA form, the CDR3 reads TGTGCCAGCAGTTACGTGGCCGGAAACATTCAGTACTTC. Translating it yields CASSYVAGNIQYF.

This clone was detected only a few times. The chain employs TRBV4-3 and TRBJ2-1, with 8 bases identical to TRBD1. V shed 0 bases, J shed 2 bases, and the junction held 3 bases outside the gene matches. Germline values: CDR1 LGHNA, CDR2 YSLEER. This CDR3 has 16 amino acids. CDR3 bases: TGCGCCAGCAGCCAAGATAGGACAGGGACCTACAATGAGCAGTTCTTC. Amino acids: CASSQDRTGTYNEQFF.

The chain is built from TRBV7-8 and TRBJ2-3, with no clear D. Germline assignment: CDR1 SGHVS and CDR2 FQNEAQ. This CDR3 contains 13 residues. CDR3 sequence: CATAAESTDTQYF. Here the CDR3 DNA reads TGTGCTACCGCGGCAGAAAGCACAGATACGCAGTATTTT.

J is TRBJ1-1 and V is TRBV27; TRBD1 matches at 7 bases. The CDR3 has 13 amino acids. The germline CDR1 and CDR2 sequences are MNHEY and SMNVEV (reference sequence). V dropped 8 bases and J dropped 0; count of bases not matched to a gene: 3. In DNA form, the CDR3 reads TGTGCCAGCCACAGGGGCTTGAACACTGAAGCTTTCTTT. Amino acid sequence: CASHRGLNTEAFF.

This chain uses TRBV28 with TRBJ1-2, with no clear D. Germline-derived CDR1 and CDR2 are MDHEN and SYDVKM. The V end was cut by 8 bases, the J end by 6 bases, with 19 bases between. The length of the CDR3 is 14 residues. The CDR3 is CASSPPGNLNGYTF. The CDR3 DNA follows: TGTGCCAGCTCCCCCCCGGGGAATTTAAATGGCTACACCTTC.

The chain recombines TRBV4-3 with TRBJ2-7; D not resolved. The CDR3 length is 13 residues. V gave up 0 bases and J gave up 3 bases, with 6 bases separating them. CDR1 is LGHNA and CDR2 is YSLEER in the germline V gene. The CDR3 bases are TGCGCCAGCAGCCAAGATCTGTTCTACGAGCAGTACTTC. This translates into CASSQDLFYEQYF.

The chain joins TRBV28 to TRBJ2-5, with 9 bases matching TRBD1. From germline, CDR1 is MDHEN and CDR2 SYDVKM. The CDR3 spans 15 residues. With 4 bases clipped from V and 5 bases from J, the junction kept 8 bases outside the gene matches. The CDR3 here is CASSSDRGRRETQYF. The CDR3 DNA is TGTGCCAGCAGTTCGGACAGGGGTAGGAGGGAGACCCAGTACTTC.

In this sample, this clone turned up a few times. The chain employs TRBV25-1 and TRBJ1-2; possible D gene TRBD1, 6 bases. The V end lost 6 bases, the J end lost 3 bases, and 20 bases lay between the germline ends. In germline, CDR1 is MGHDK, CDR2 SYGVNS. The CDR3 loop spans 16 amino acids. DNA of the CDR3: TGTGCCAGCAGCGGAACCGGGACTAGGGGGTACTATGGCTACACCTTC. Translating gives CASSGTGTRGYYGYTF.

V is TRBV9 and J is TRBJ2-1, with a weak D call TRBD2 (6 bases). V lost 0 bases and J lost 7, with 14 bases in between. The CDR3 is made up of 15 amino acids. Germline V gene data show CDR1 as SGDLS and CDR2 as YYNGEE. CDR3 loop: CASSVDAGRRNEQFF. DNA of the CDR3: TGTGCCAGCAGCGTAGATGCGGGAAGAAGAAATGAGCAGTTCTTC.

Only one count was recorded for this clone. The chain has TRBV28 and TRBJ2-1, with 11 nucleotides matching TRBD2. J was trimmed by 6 bases and V by 4 bases; bases with no gene match: 11. Per germline, CDR1 MDHEN and CDR2 SYDVKM. The CDR3 is made up of 17 amino acids. CDR3: CASSSTLAGGFTNEQFF. The CDR3 nucleotides read TGTGCCAGCAGTTCCACCTTAGCGGGAGGGTTTACCAATGAGCAGTTCTTC.

This clone was counted a few times. The V gene is TRBV29-1, the J gene TRBJ2-7, with TRBD1 as a possible D gene (6 bases). CDR1 and CDR2 from the germline V gene are SQVTM and ANQGSEA. This CDR3 has 13 residues. The V end lost 2 bases, the J end lost 0 bases, and 8 bases lay between the germline ends. CDR3 DNA: TGCAGCGTTGAATGGGACAACTCCTACGAGCAGTACTTC. This sequence encodes CSVEWDNSYEQYF.

The V call is TRBV4-1, the J call TRBJ2-7; D is possibly TRBD2 (5 bases). From germline, CDR1 is MGHRA and CDR2 YSYEKL. The CDR3 runs 15 residues. The V end was cut by 0 bases, the J end by 3 bases, with 12 bases between. The DNA of the CDR3 is TGCGCCAGCAGCCAAGAAAAAGCGGTAGGCTACGAGCAGTACTTC. It specifies CASSQEKAVGYEQYF.

This clone was seen a few times. The J gene is TRBJ1-6, the V gene TRBV9, with 7 nucleotides matching TRBD1. The CDR3 is 16 residues long. Germline V CDR1 and CDR2: SGDLS, YYNGEE. Trimming at V came to 0 bases and at J to 6 bases, leaving 6 bases not matched to a gene. The CDR3 sequence: CASSVGSGTANSPLHF. The CDR3, as DNA: TGTGCCAGCAGCGTAGGGTCCGGGACAGCTAATTCACCCCTCCACTTT.